What follows are 26 T cell receptor beta chains derived from one specimen sequenced in a study of cytomegalovirus exposure and HLA in healthy donors. Amplification used 60 Vbeta primers and 13 Jbeta primers. This table comes from immunoSEQ multiplex PCR, and its TCRdb copy is limited to in-frame clones, with some not included. This repertoire comprises around 210,000 clones; its ten largest clones make up roughly 0.98%. Sequencing used PBMCs. Receptors originate from a young woman in good health and CMV-seropositive.

This chain links TRBV27 with TRBJ1-1; D is possibly TRBD1 (6 bases). V was pared by 7 bases and J by 1 base, with 16 bases between. Germline V gene sequence: CDR1 MNHEY, CDR2 SMNVEV (reference sequence). This CDR3 has 15 residues. DNA for the CDR3: TGTGCCAGCAACGGTGGGGGGGGCCAGAACACTGAAGCTTTCTTT. It specifies CASNGGGGQNTEAFF.

The chain combines TRBV29-1 with TRBJ2-1; 11 bases fit TRBD1. This CDR3 has 16 amino acids. V was clipped by 2 bases and J by 2 bases; unmatched bases: 5. In germline, CDR1 is SQVTM, CDR2 ANQGSEA. CDR3 sequence (DNA): TGCAGCGTTGAACCCGGGACAGGGGGTACCTACAATGAGCAGTTCTTC. It specifies CSVEPGTGGTYNEQFF.

This sequence joins TRBV29-1 and TRBJ1-1, with 7 positions matching TRBD1. The CDR3 extends over 12 amino acids. V shed 7 bases, J shed 4 bases, and the junction held 6 bases outside the gene matches. CDR1 is SQVTM, CDR2 ANQGSEA, per germline. The CDR3 DNA sequence: TGCAGCGCAAAACAGGGGTCCACTGAAGCTTTCTTT. This sequence encodes CSAKQGSTEAFF.

This chain uses TRBV7-8 with TRBJ1-1; maybe TRBD1 (5 bases). Germline values: CDR1 SGHVS, CDR2 FQNEAQ. This CDR3 contains 16 residues. V lost 4 bases and J 0 bases, leaving 15 bases between the germline ends. CDR3 residues: CASSYRFARVNTEAFF. The DNA of the CDR3 is TGTGCCAGCAGCTATAGGTTCGCCAGGGTGAACACTGAAGCTTTCTTT.

As regards this clone: At one end the junction does not follow the germline gene, possibly because of a read error. V is TRBV12-5 and J is TRBJ2-7; D ambiguous. The CDR3 spans 15 residues. From germline, CDR1 is LGHNT and CDR2 FRNRAP. The CDR3 nucleotides read TGTGTTAGTGGAACCTACGGGTCCTTCTCCTACGAGCAGTACTTC. It is translated as CVSGTYGSFSYEQYF.

V gene TRBV7-7 combines with J gene TRBJ1-1; tentative D call: TRBD1 (5 bases). The CDR3 totals 13 residues. CDR1 is SSHAT, CDR2 FNYEAQ, per germline (reference sequence). V was cut by 4 bases and J by 4 bases, with 10 bases left in between. The chain's CDR3 is CASSSGYRTEAFF. Written as DNA, the CDR3 is TGTGCCAGCAGCTCAGGGTATCGCACTGAAGCTTTCTTT.

The chain couples TRBV6-5 to TRBJ2-7, with 8 positions matching TRBD1. CDR3 length equals 15 residues. Germline trimming cut 6 bases from V and 2 bases from J; bases unmatched to any gene: 9. Germline V gives CDR1 MNHEY, CDR2 SVGAGI. In DNA form, the CDR3 reads TGTGCCAGCAGATTTTGGACAGGGTCAACCTACGAGCAGTACTTC. The encoded protein is CASRFWTGSTYEQYF.

This rearrangement joins TRBV10-3 to TRBJ2-7; tentatively, D is TRBD1 (6 bases). CDR1 and CDR2 from the germline V gene are ENHRY and SYGVKD. The CDR3 consists of 13 residues. Trimming shortened V by 10 bases and J by 3 bases, and 16 bases separated the two germline ends. CDR3 sequence reads: CASGDRGNYEQYF. The CDR3 DNA sequence: TGTGCCAGCGGAGATAGGGGGAACTACGAGCAGTACTTC.

J is TRBJ1-3 and V is TRBV11-2, with 8 bases aligning to TRBD1. Per the germline V gene, CDR1 is SGHAT and CDR2 is FQNNGV. J gave up 4 bases and V 6 bases, and 11 bases lay outside the gene matches. This CDR3 is 16 amino acids long. The CDR3 bases are TGTGCCAGCAGTTCCCGACCGGGACAGGCGGGAAACACCATATATTTT. This translates into CASSSRPGQAGNTIYF.

The chain couples TRBV12-1 to TRBJ2-7; the table names TRBD2, a call not compared with the DNA. TRBV12-1 counts as a pseudogene. This CDR3 is 16 amino acids long. In nucleotides, the CDR3 is TGTGCCAGCAGCTTTGCGTTGACGGGAAAACTCTACGAGCAGTACTTC. It encodes CASSFALTGKLYEQYF.

This chain uses TRBV10-3 with TRBJ2-1; TRBD2 aligns across 11 bases. This CDR3 contains 19 residues. V was clipped by 3 bases and J by 0 bases; unmatched bases: 10. Germline assignment: CDR1 ENHRY and CDR2 SYGVKD. CDR3 sequence: CAISEAASGGWSSYNEQFF. The CDR3 DNA is TGTGCCATCAGTGAAGCGGCTAGCGGGGGGTGGAGCTCCTACAATGAGCAGTTCTTC.

The CDR3 DNA is TGTGCCAGCGGTGGACAGATGAACACTGAAGCTTTCTTT. Encoded protein: CASGGQMNTEAFF. The chain combines TRBV27 with TRBJ1-1; TRBD1 might be the D (6 bases). Trimming took off 8 bases at V and 0 bases at J, with 10 bases between the two ends. The CDR3 sequence is 13 residues long. The V gene's germline CDR1 is MNHEY and CDR2 SMNVEV (reference sequence).

The rearrangement joins TRBV18 to TRBJ2-2, with 8 bases fitting TRBD1. J gave up 1 base and V 1 base, and 2 bases lay outside the gene matches. Germline V CDR1 and CDR2: KGHSH, LQKENI. The CDR3 runs 16 residues. The CDR3 here is CASSPLGTGNTGELFF. In DNA form, the CDR3 reads TGTGCCAGCTCACCACTTGGGACAGGGAACACCGGGGAGCTGTTTTTT.

V gene TRBV25-1 combines with J gene TRBJ1-2; 8 bases align to TRBD1. The CDR3 has 15 amino acids. The V gene's germline CDR1 is MGHDK and CDR2 SYGVNS. J was trimmed by 8 bases and V by 3 bases; bases with no gene match: 11. The CDR3 loop reads CASSEEGQEISGYTF. Written as DNA, the CDR3 is TGTGCCAGCAGTGAGGAGGGACAGGAAATATCCGGCTACACCTTC.

This chain connects TRBV10-3 to TRBJ1-5; TRBD1 is a possible D gene (6 bases). Germline lookup yields CDR1 ENHRY and CDR2 SYGVKD. Trimming removed 5 bases from V and 6 bases from J, with 14 bases in between. This CDR3 region has 14 residues. The CDR3 DNA is TGTGCCATCAGTCGGGACACCGATGGTCAGCCCCAGCATTTT. Amino acid sequence: CAISRDTDGQPQHF.

The J gene is TRBJ2-3, the V gene TRBV9, with 12 nucleotides matching TRBD2. The CDR3 runs 17 residues. Per the germline V gene, CDR1 is SGDLS and CDR2 is YYNGEE. J gave up 5 bases and V 0 bases, and 7 bases lay outside the gene matches. CDR3 DNA sequence: TGTGCCAGCAGCGTAGAGCCTAGCGGGGGGGATCGAGATACGCAGTATTTT. This codes for CASSVEPSGGDRDTQYF.

The V gene is TRBV29-1, the J gene TRBJ2-5; 8 bases fit TRBD2. This CDR3 is 14 amino acids long. The V segment lost 2 bases and the J segment 0 bases; nucleotides outside the gene matches: 2. Germline-derived CDR1 and CDR2 are SQVTM and ANQGSEA. CDR3 in amino acids: CSVELAGHQETQYF. DNA of the CDR3: TGCAGCGTTGAACTAGCGGGCCACCAAGAGACCCAGTACTTC.

The chain links TRBV7-9 to TRBJ1-1; tentatively, D is TRBD1 (5 bases). This CDR3 has 13 residues. CDR1 and CDR2 (germline): SEHNR, FQNEAQ (reference sequence). Trimming removed 4 bases from V and 1 base from J, with 7 bases in between. This CDR3 reads CASSSQANTEAFF. CDR3 nucleotide sequence: TGTGCCAGCAGCTCACAGGCGAACACTGAAGCTTTCTTT.

This sequence joins TRBV19 and TRBJ1-5; 10 bases agree with TRBD1. CDR1 and CDR2 (germline): LNHDA, SQIVND (reference sequence). CDR3 length equals 16 residues. The ends lost 4 bases at V and 2 bases at J; junction bases unmatched: 5. The CDR3: CASSRRGTGGNQPQHF. DNA for the CDR3: TGTGCCAGTAGTAGAAGAGGGACAGGGGGCAATCAGCCCCAGCATTTT.

Notes on this clone: Other DNA sequences in this sample translate to the same CDR3. The rearrangement links TRBV5-1 to TRBJ1-1; TRBD1 aligns across 9 bases. This CDR3 has 14 residues. V shed 4 bases and J 1 base; nucleotides not matched to a gene: 2. Germline loops: CDR1 SGHRS, CDR2 YFSETQ. The CDR3 reads CASSPGQGNTEAFF. In DNA, the CDR3 is TGCGCCAGCAGCCCGGGACAGGGGAACACTGAAGCTTTCTTT. Complete variable domain (other parts from reference TRBV5-1 and TRBJ1-1): KAGVTQTPRYLIKTRGQQVTLSCSPISGHRSVSWYQQTPGQGLQFLFEYFSETQRNKGNFPGRFSGRQFSNSRSEMNVSTLELGDSALYLCASSPGQGNTEAFFGQGTRLTVV.

The chain carries TRBV11-2 and TRBJ1-4; 9 nucleotides match TRBD1. Trimming at V came to 1 base and at J to 4 bases, leaving 7 bases not matched to a gene. Germline CDR1 reads SGHAT; CDR2 reads FQNNGV. This CDR3 is 17 amino acids long. CDR3 coding DNA: TGTGCCAGCAGCTTAGGACAGGGGGTCACCGTTAATGAAAAACTGTTTTTT. It yields the protein CASSLGQGVTVNEKLFF.

V gene TRBV18 combines with J gene TRBJ1-5; 7 bases fit TRBD1. Germline V gene lookup returns CDR1 KGHSH and CDR2 LQKENI. CDR3 length: 15 amino acids. Losses at the gene ends were 8 bases for V and 1 base for J; bases not matched to a gene: 8. CDR3 protein: CASAGTGVSNQPQHF. CDR3 sequence (DNA): TGTGCCAGCGCGGGTACAGGGGTGAGCAATCAGCCCCAGCATTTT.

The chain has TRBV2 and TRBJ1-5; D is ambiguous. The CDR3 extends over 13 amino acids. CDR1 is SNHLY, CDR2 FYNNEI, per germline. Trimming took 6 bases from V and 2 from J, leaving 8 bases between them. The CDR3 protein is CASSEVGNQPQHF. The CDR3 bases are TGTGCCAGCAGCGAGGTTGGCAATCAGCCCCAGCATTTT.

The V gene is TRBV11-2, the J gene TRBJ1-1, with 8 bases matching TRBD1. The CDR3 loop spans 15 amino acids. The junction had 11 bases not matched to a gene; V was cut back by 1 base and J by 10 bases. Germline CDR1 is SGHAT and CDR2 is FQNNGV. The CDR3 DNA sequence: TGTGCCAGCAGCTTAGCCCAATCAGGGGGCTTGGGAGCTTTCTTT. It yields the protein CASSLAQSGGLGAFF.

This sequence joins TRBV6-5 and TRBJ1-2; no firm D call. V lost 2 bases to trimming and J lost 2 bases, with 9 bases between them. Germline CDR1 reads MNHEY; CDR2 reads SVGAGI. The CDR3 has 14 residues. CDR3 nucleotides: TGTGCCAGCAGTTACACGGCAGCGAACTATGGCTACACCTTC. Encoded protein: CASSYTAANYGYTF.

V and J are TRBV7-2 and TRBJ1-2; D unresolved. Germline assignment: CDR1 SGHTA and CDR2 FQGNSA. The CDR3 length is 12 residues. Trimming pared 0 bases from V and 7 bases from J, leaving 6 bases between. CDR3 loop: CASSLAAVGYTF. CDR3 nucleotide sequence: TGTGCCAGCAGCTTAGCGGCGGTTGGCTACACCTTC.